This T cell receptor (beta chain) was documented in a study of blood T cell repertoires in COVID-19. Background on the study: Researchers got acute and convalescent COVID-19 samples from the United States, Italy and Spain. Sample material is recorded as cDNA or gDNA derived from T cells, B-cell-depleted T cells, or PBMCs.

Sequencing was performed with immunoSEQ multiplex PCR; in TCRdb, only in-frame clones are kept and a portion is missing. The sample has 50,000 or so clones; 90% are singletons. Germline V gives CDR1 SNHLY, CDR2 FYNNEI. V was clipped by 6 bases and J by 0 bases; unmatched bases: 5. This CDR3 has 16 amino acids. The chain joins TRBV2 to TRBJ2-6; TRBD2 agrees at 7 bases. This clonotype was obtained from a man in his sixties with active COVID-19. Sequencing was performed on peripheral blood. CDR3 protein: CASRERGGSGANVLTF. For the CDR3, the DNA is TGTGCCAGCAGAGAACGCGGGGGCTCTGGGGCCAACGTCCTGACTTTC.